This T cell receptor (beta chain) originates from a study of CD8 T cells in Susac syndrome. This CDR3 spans 13 amino acids. The germline CDR1 and CDR2 sequences are SSHAT and FNYEAQ (reference sequence). With random hexamers, roughly 0.5 to 1 ug RNA was reverse transcribed. TCRdb analysed the immunoSEQ multiplex PCR reads with MiXCR anew, one entry per CDR3 protein. The repertoire consists of about 120,000 distinct CDR3 sequences, with 92% occurring once and the leading ten covering about 0.15%. Concerning this clonotype itself: At one boundary the junction diverges from the germline segment, which might be a read error.

The TCR comes from a human donor in good health. The chain carries TRBV7-7 and TRBJ2-7, with TRBD1 matching over 7 bases. The sequenced material came from CD4+ T cells from PBMCs. The CDR3 sequence is CASSPDRVGEQYF. DNA for the CDR3: TGTGCTAGCAGCCCCGACAGGGTCGGGGAGCAGTACTTC.